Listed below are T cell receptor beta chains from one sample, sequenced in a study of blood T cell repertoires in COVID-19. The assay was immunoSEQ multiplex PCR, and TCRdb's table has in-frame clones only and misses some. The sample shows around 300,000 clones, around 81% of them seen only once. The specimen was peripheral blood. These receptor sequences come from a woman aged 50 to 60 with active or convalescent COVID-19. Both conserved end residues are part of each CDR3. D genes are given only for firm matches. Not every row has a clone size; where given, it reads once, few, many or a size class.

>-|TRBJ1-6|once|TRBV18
CASSLQGYPNSPLHF
TGTGCCAGCTCGCTACAGGGCTACCCTAATTCACCCCTCCACTTT
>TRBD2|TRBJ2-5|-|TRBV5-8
CASSFHRREGQSKETQYF
TGTGCCAGCAGCTTTCATCGGCGGGAGGGCCAATCAAAAGAGACCCAGTACTTC
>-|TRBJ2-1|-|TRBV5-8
CASTLGGGANNEQFF
TGTGCCAGCACCCTTGGTGGGGGGGCTAACAATGAGCAGTTCTTC
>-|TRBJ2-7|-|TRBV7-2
CASSLAPGPYEQYF
TGTGCCAGCAGCTTAGCCCCAGGGCCCTACGAGCAGTACTTC
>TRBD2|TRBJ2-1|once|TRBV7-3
CASSLTVAGGPRWNEQFF
TGTGCCAGCAGCTTAACGGTAGCGGGAGGCCCCCGTTGGAATGAGCAGTTCTTC
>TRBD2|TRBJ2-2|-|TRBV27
CASSLLPGLAGSAGELFF
TGTGCCAGCAGTTTACTCCCGGGACTAGCGGGAAGCGCCGGGGAGCTGTTTTTT
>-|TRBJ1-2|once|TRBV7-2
CASSLGGWENYGYTF
TGTGCCAGCAGCTTAGGAGGGTGGGAGAACTATGGCTACACCTTC
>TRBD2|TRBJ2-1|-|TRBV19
CASSITSGRSNEQFF
TGTGCCAGTAGTATAACTAGCGGGAGATCCAATGAGCAGTTCTTC
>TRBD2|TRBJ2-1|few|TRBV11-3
CASSVRGGRGYEQFF
TGTGCCAGCAGCGTACGGGGCGGGAGGGGTTATGAGCAGTTCTTC
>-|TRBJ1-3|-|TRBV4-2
CASSQDRGIAGNTIYF
TGTGCCAGCAGCCAAGATCGGGGAATCGCTGGAAACACCATATATTTT
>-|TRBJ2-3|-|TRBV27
CASLLSGGSTDTQYF
TGTGCCAGCCTCCTTTCCGGAGGCAGCACAGATACGCAGTATTTT
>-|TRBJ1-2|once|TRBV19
CLTRGNGYTF
TGTCTGACGAGGGGGAATGGCTACACCTTC
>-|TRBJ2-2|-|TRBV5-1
CASSFASTTMNTGELFF
TGCGCCAGCAGCTTTGCGTCAACCACGATGAACACCGGGGAGCTGTTTTTT
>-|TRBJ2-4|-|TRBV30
CAWSFDRRRMYF
TGTGCCTGGTCGTTTGACCGGAGACGTATGTACTTC
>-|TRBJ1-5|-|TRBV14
CASSQGVVGQLNQPQHF
TGTGCCAGCAGCCAAGGCGTGGTTGGGCAACTCAATCAGCCCCAGCATTTT
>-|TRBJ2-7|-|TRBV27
CASSSLSSGPVGYEQYF
TGTGCCAGCAGTTCCTTATCGAGCGGGCCTGTCGGCTACGAGCAGTACTTC
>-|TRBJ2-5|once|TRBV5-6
CASSFRERETQYF
TGTGCCAGCAGCTTTCGGGAGAGAGAGACCCAGTACTTC
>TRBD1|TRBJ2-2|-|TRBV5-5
CASRTGTGNTGELFF
TGTGCCAGCAGGACCGGGACAGGGAATACCGGGGAGCTGTTTTTT
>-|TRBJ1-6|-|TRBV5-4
CASSLLGGDSPLHF
TGTGCCAGCAGCTTGCTAGGGGGAGATTCACCCCTCCACTTT
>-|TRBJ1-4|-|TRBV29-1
CSVSGVVGEKLFF
TGCAGCGTCTCAGGGGTCGTTGGTGAAAAACTGTTTTTT
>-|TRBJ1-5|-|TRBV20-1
CSASQGSNQPQHF
TGCAGTGCTAGTCAGGGCAGCAATCAGCCCCAGCATTTT
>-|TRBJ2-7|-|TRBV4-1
CASSTWRLSYEQYF
TGCGCCAGCAGCACGTGGCGACTCTCATACGAGCAGTACTTC
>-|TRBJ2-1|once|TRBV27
CASSLLGTPFSYNEQFF
TGTGCCAGCAGTTTATTGGGCACCCCCTTCTCCTACAATGAGCAGTTCTTC
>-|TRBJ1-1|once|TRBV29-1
CSVSHGDKAFF
TGCAGCGTCTCACATGGCGACAAAGCTTTCTTT
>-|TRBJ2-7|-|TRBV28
CASTELSDRSAYEQYF
TGTGCCAGCACCGAACTTTCCGACAGGTCTGCCTACGAGCAGTACTTC
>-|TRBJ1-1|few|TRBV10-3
CAISDRQYTEAFF
TGTGCCATCAGTGATCGACAGTACACTGAAGCTTTCTTT
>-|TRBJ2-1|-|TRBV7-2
CASSFIRGSNEQFF
TGTGCCAGCAGCTTCATCCGGGGGTCCAATGAGCAGTTCTTC
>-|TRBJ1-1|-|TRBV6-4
CASSESQGTLAFF
TGTGCCAGCAGTGAAAGCCAGGGGACCCTAGCTTTCTTT
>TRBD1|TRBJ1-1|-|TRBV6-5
CASSYATGANTEAFF
TGTGCCAGCAGTTACGCAACAGGGGCTAACACTGAAGCTTTCTTT
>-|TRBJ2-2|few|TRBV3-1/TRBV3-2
CASSQAVGLAGELFF
TGTGCCAGCAGCCAAGCCGTAGGACTCGCCGGGGAGCTGTTTTTT
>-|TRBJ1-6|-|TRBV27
CASSLEFRVPSSYNSPLHF
TGTGCCAGCAGTCTCGAGTTCAGGGTTCCCAGCTCCTATAATTCACCCCTCCACTTT
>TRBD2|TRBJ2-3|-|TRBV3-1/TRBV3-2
CASSQEVGAGGFTDTQYF
TGTGCCAGCAGCCAAGAGGTAGGGGCGGGAGGGTTCACAGATACGCAGTATTTT
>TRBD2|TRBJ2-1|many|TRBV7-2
CASSPSGTSGSSEQFF
TGTGCCAGCAGCCCGTCCGGGACTAGCGGGAGCAGCGAGCAGTTCTTC
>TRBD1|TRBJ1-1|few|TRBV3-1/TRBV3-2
CASSLVLTGSHTEAFF
TGTGCCAGCAGCCTCGTATTGACAGGGTCTCACACTGAAGCTTTCTTT
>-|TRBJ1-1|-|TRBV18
CASLLSVRDFLDTEAFF
TGTGCCAGCTTGCTATCGGTCCGCGATTTTTTGGACACTGAAGCTTTCTTT
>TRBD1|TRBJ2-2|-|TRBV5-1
CASSLGSGGTGELFF
TGCGCCAGCAGCTTGGGGTCAGGGGGCACCGGGGAGCTGTTTTTT
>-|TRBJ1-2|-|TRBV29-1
CSVVRQSYGYTF
TGCAGCGTTGTGCGGCAGAGCTATGGCTACACCTTC
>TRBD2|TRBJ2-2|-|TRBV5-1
CASSLLAGEGTGELFF
TGCGCCAGCAGCCTTCTAGCGGGAGAGGGCACCGGGGAGCTGTTTTTT
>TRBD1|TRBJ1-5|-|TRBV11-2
CASSSGGRRLQHF
TGTGCCAGCAGCTCAGGGGGGAGAAGACTCCAGCATTTT
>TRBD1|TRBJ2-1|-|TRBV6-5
CASSYTTGENNEQFF
TGTGCCAGCAGTTACACGACAGGGGAGAACAATGAGCAGTTCTTC
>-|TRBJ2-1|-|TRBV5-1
CASSFGDEQFF
TGCGCCAGCAGCTTCGGTGATGAGCAGTTCTTC
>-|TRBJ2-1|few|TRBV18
CASSPGGTYNEQFF
TGTGCCAGCTCACCGGGCGGGACCTACAATGAGCAGTTCTTC
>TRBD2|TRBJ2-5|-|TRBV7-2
CASSLVGLAGLETQYF
TGTGCCAGCAGCCTAGTGGGACTAGCGGGATTGGAGACCCAGTACTTC
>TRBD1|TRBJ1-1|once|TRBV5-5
CASSPGQGAWTEAFF
TGTGCCAGCAGCCCGGGACAGGGGGCCTGGACTGAAGCTTTCTTT
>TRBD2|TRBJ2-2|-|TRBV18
CASSPKLAGGTGELFF
TGTGCCAGCTCCCCGAAACTAGCGGGAGGTACCGGGGAGCTGTTTTTT
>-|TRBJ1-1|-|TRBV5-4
CASSPQAGTAEAFF
TGTGCCAGCAGCCCGCAGGCAGGGACTGCTGAAGCTTTCTTT
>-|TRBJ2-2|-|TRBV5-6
CASSLVLNTGELFF
TGTGCCAGCAGCTTGGTGTTAAACACCGGGGAGCTGTTTTTT
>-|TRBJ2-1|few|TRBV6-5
CASSYVGSENEQFF
TGTGCCAGCAGTTATGTGGGTAGCGAGAATGAGCAGTTCTTC
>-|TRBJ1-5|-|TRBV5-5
CASSLVGGEQPQHF
TGTGCCAGCAGCTTGGTAGGGGGAGAGCAGCCCCAGCATTTT
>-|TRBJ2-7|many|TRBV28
CASGLAKPYEQYF
TGTGCCAGCGGCCTAGCGAAACCCTACGAGCAGTACTTC
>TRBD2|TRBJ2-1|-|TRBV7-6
CASSSSSGRYNEQFF
TGTGCCAGCAGCTCGTCTAGCGGAAGGTACAATGAGCAGTTCTTC
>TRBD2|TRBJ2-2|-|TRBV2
CASSSGLAGDHTGELFF
TGTGCCAGCAGTAGCGGACTAGCGGGAGACCACACCGGGGAGCTGTTTTTT